These 30 T cell receptor beta chains originate from one sample sequenced in a study of T-cell reconstitution after alpha-beta-depleted transplantation in children. Researchers prepared the TCRbeta library using unique molecular identifiers, the study reports. In TCRdb, the PCR reads were re-called with MiXCR into one record per CDR3 protein. The sample shows around 380,000 distinct CDR3 sequences, roughly a tenth of them seen only once. Sequenced material: PBMCs from the stem cell graft donor, taken from the stem cell graft. Every receptor here comes from a human donor who donated a stem cell graft to a child with acute myeloid leukemia.

This clonotype was counted ten times or more. This chain joins TRBV20-1 and TRBJ2-5; D not resolved. CDR1 is DFQATT and CDR2 is SNEGSKA in the germline V gene (reference sequence). V gave up 2 bases and J gave up 5 bases, with 9 bases separating them. The CDR3 is 12 residues long. CDR3 region: CSARPGAETQYF. CDR3 nucleotides: TGCAGTGCTAGACCGGGTGCGGAGACCCAGTACTTC.

This clonotype was counted ten times or more. The chain has TRBV5-1 and TRBJ2-5; 9 positions match TRBD2. Germline V gene lookup returns CDR1 SGHRS and CDR2 YFSETQ. With 0 bases clipped from V and 5 bases from J, the junction kept 2 bases outside the gene matches. The CDR3 has 14 amino acids. CDR3 residues: CASSLGLAAETQYF. Here the CDR3 DNA reads TGCGCCAGCAGCTTGGGACTAGCGGCGGAGACCCAGTACTTC. The variable domain in full, completed from reference TRBV5-1 and TRBJ2-5, reads KAGVTQTPRYLIKTRGQQVTLSCSPISGHRSVSWYQQTPGQGLQFLFEYFSETQRNKGNFPGRFSGRQFSNSRSEMNVSTLELGDSALYLCASSLGLAAETQYFGPGTRLLVL.

This clonotype was observed a handful of times. The rearrangement joins TRBV3-1 to TRBJ2-2, with D hard to call. Per germline, CDR1 LGHDT and CDR2 YNNKEL (reference sequence). V was clipped by 4 bases and J by 6 bases, with 9 bases between them. The CDR3 consists of 13 residues. The CDR3 DNA reads TGTGCCAGCAGCCCTTTAGTTTCCGGGGAGCTGTTTTTT. Translated: CASSPLVSGELFF.

V and J are TRBV29-1 and TRBJ1-2; unclear D gene. This CDR3 spans 11 amino acids. Germline V gene lookup returns CDR1 SQVTM and CDR2 ANQGSEA. The germline V and J ends were trimmed by 8 bases and 4 bases, with 11 bases remaining between them. CDR3 amino acids: CSLLEAYGYTF. The CDR3, as DNA: TGCAGCCTACTGGAGGCCTATGGCTACACCTTC. Drawing the rest from reference TRBV29-1 and TRBJ1-2, the complete variable domain is SAVISQKPSRDICQRGTSLTIQCQVDSQVTMMFWYRQQPGQSLTLIATANQGSEATYESGFVIDKFPISRPNLTFSTLTVSNMSPEDSSIYLCSLLEAYGYTFGSGTRLTVV.

This clonotype was seen at least ten times. The V call is TRBV12-3 or TRBV12-4, the J call TRBJ1-5, with D possibly matching TRBD1 (5 bases). This CDR3 has 13 amino acids. The V end lost 5 bases, the J end lost 6 bases, and 11 bases lay between the germline ends. CDR3 coding DNA: TGTGCCAGCAGTGTCCTGGGGGGTCAGCCCCAGCATTTT. Encoded protein: CASSVLGGQPQHF.

This clonotype occurred many times. This chain joins TRBV12-3 or TRBV12-4 and TRBJ2-7; TRBD1 agrees at 7 bases. The CDR3 is 14 amino acids. Trimming cost V 4 bases and J 3 bases; bases outside gene matches: 6. CDR3 DNA sequence: TGTGCCAGCAGTTCCCGACAGGGCGACTACGAGCAGTACGTC. Protein product: CASSSRQGDYEQYV.

This clonotype was counted between two and nine times. The CDR3 DNA is TGTGCCAGCAGCTTAGTAGGAGCGGGGGCCTCCAGAGAGACCCAGTACTTC. Translated: CASSLVGAGASRETQYF. The rearrangement links TRBV7-6 to TRBJ2-5; TRBD2 matches at 8 bases. The V gene's germline CDR1 is SGHVS and CDR2 FNYEAQ. The CDR3 has 17 residues. V was pared by 1 base and J by 4 bases, with 11 bases of the junction left unmatched.

This clonotype was detected a few times. This chain joins TRBV29-1 and TRBJ2-4; D gene uncertain. Trimming cost V 4 bases and J 0 bases, with 4 bases left between them. The CDR3 is made up of 12 amino acids. Germline CDR1 SQVTM, CDR2 ANQGSEA. CDR3 loop: CSVALAKNIQYF. CDR3 DNA: TGCAGCGTTGCTCTAGCCAAAAACATTCAGTACTTC.

V and J are TRBV20-1 and TRBJ2-7, with a possible D match to TRBD1 (5 bases). The CDR3 length is 14 residues. The V gene's germline CDR1 is DFQATT and CDR2 SNEGSKA (reference sequence). With 3 bases removed from V and 6 bases from J, the gap between germline ends came to 18 bases. The CDR3 reads CSASRGVVGSEQYV. In DNA, the CDR3 is TGCAGTGCTAGTAGGGGTGTGGTCGGAAGCGAGCAGTACGTC.

This clonotype has more than one count but fewer than ten. In DNA, the CDR3 is TGTGCCAGCAGCCTACTCCGACAGGGATGGACCGGGGAGCTGTTTTTT. Protein product: CASSLLRQGWTGELFF. The V call is TRBV7-9, the J call TRBJ2-2; 7 bases match TRBD1. Germline CDR1 SEHNR, CDR2 FQNEAQ (reference sequence). CDR3 size: 16 residues. V shed 5 bases and J 5 bases; nucleotides not matched to a gene: 11.

This clonotype was recorded many times. V gene TRBV11-2 combines with J gene TRBJ2-1; 7 nucleotides match TRBD2. The junction had 3 bases not matched to a gene; V was cut back by 5 bases and J by 5 bases. The CDR3 runs 13 residues. Germline V CDR1 and CDR2: SGHAT, FQNNGV. The CDR3 region is CASSRGLDNEQFF. The DNA of the CDR3 is TGTGCCAGCAGCCGCGGACTAGACAATGAGCAGTTCTTC.

This clonotype was detected only a few times. The chain carries TRBV5-1 and TRBJ1-1; D may be TRBD1 (6 bases). This CDR3 comprises 12 residues. From germline, CDR1 is SGHRS and CDR2 YFSETQ. Trimming took 7 bases from V and 6 from J, leaving 13 bases between them. The CDR3 loop reads CASRAGDAEAFF. Written as DNA, the CDR3 is TGCGCCAGCCGAGCAGGGGACGCTGAAGCTTTCTTT. The full variable domain, completed using reference TRBV5-1 and TRBJ1-1, is KAGVTQTPRYLIKTRGQQVTLSCSPISGHRSVSWYQQTPGQGLQFLFEYFSETQRNKGNFPGRFSGRQFSNSRSEMNVSTLELGDSALYLCASRAGDAEAFFGQGTRLTVV.

The chain combines TRBV7-2 with TRBJ2-5; 10 bases align to TRBD1. The V segment lost 5 bases and the J segment 5 bases; nucleotides outside the gene matches: 5. Germline V lookup: CDR1 SGHTA, CDR2 FQGNSA. CDR3 length equals 14 residues. CDR3 sequence reads: CASSLMGQGETQYF. The DNA for the CDR3 is TGTGCCAGCAGCCTGATGGGACAGGGGGAGACCCAGTACTTC.

This clonotype was recorded many times. The rearrangement joins TRBV24-1 to TRBJ2-3; D is possibly TRBD1 (6 bases). V lost 4 bases and J lost 3, with 10 bases in between. The CDR3 loop spans 14 amino acids. Germline assignment: CDR1 KGHDR and CDR2 SFDVKD. CDR3 protein: CATSDPTGTDTQYF. Written as DNA, the CDR3 is TGTGCCACCAGTGACCCGACAGGAACAGATACGCAGTATTTT.

V gene TRBV27 combines with J gene TRBJ1-2; D ambiguous. This CDR3 is 12 amino acids long. Germline CDR1 MNHEY, CDR2 SMNVEV (reference sequence). V lost 6 bases, J lost 2 bases, and 7 bases lay in between. CDR3 nucleotides: TGTGCCAGCAGCAAATTCAACTATGGCTACACCTTC. It yields the protein CASSKFNYGYTF.

This clonotype was seen a handful of times. The V and J genes are TRBV13 and TRBJ2-1; 11 bases agree with TRBD2. Germline trimming cut 0 bases from V and 6 bases from J; bases unmatched to any gene: 4. This CDR3 comprises 16 residues. Germline V gives CDR1 PRHDT, CDR2 FYEKMQ (reference sequence). DNA of the CDR3: TGTGCCAGCAGCTTAGGGTCTAGCGGGGGGATCAATGAGCAGTTCTTC. Encoded protein: CASSLGSSGGINEQFF.

This clonotype has only a few counts. This rearrangement joins TRBV15 to TRBJ1-2; unclear D gene. Germline lookup yields CDR1 LNHNV and CDR2 YYDKDF (reference sequence). The V gene lost 5 bases and the J gene lost 4 bases, with 8 bases spanning the gap. The CDR3 consists of 12 residues. Here the CDR3 reads CATSGSRYGYTF. The CDR3 nucleotides read TGTGCCACCAGCGGCAGCCGCTATGGCTACACCTTC.

Ten or more counts support this clonotype. V is TRBV20-1 and J is TRBJ2-1; 9 bases match TRBD2. V was pared by 1 base and J by 4 bases, with 8 bases of the junction left unmatched. Per germline, CDR1 DFQATT and CDR2 SNEGSKA (reference sequence). The CDR3 has 16 residues. The CDR3 bases are TGCAGTGCTAGAGGTCAGAGACTAGCGGTTTACAATGAGCAGTTCTTC. Translating gives CSARGQRLAVYNEQFF.

This clonotype was seen a handful of times. The chain is built from TRBV27 and TRBJ1-2; 8 bases map to TRBD1. This CDR3 has 14 residues. The V gene's germline CDR1 is MNHEY and CDR2 SMNVEV (reference sequence). The V and J ends lost 6 bases and 4 bases, in that order; junction bases with no gene match: 7. In DNA form, the CDR3 reads TGTGCCAGCAGCCTACAGGGGGGCGTCTATGGCTACACCTTC. Residues: CASSLQGGVYGYTF.

This clonotype was seen a handful of times. V gene TRBV29-1 combines with J gene TRBJ1-4; possible D gene TRBD1, 5 bases. The CDR3 extends over 14 amino acids. Per germline, CDR1 SQVTM and CDR2 ANQGSEA. Deletions cut 7 bases from V and 4 bases from J, with 16 bases between. The CDR3 sequence is CSGGNRNGNEKLFF. CDR3 DNA: TGCAGCGGGGGAAACAGGAATGGTAATGAAAAACTGTTTTTT.

This clonotype was seen many times. The chain carries TRBV20-1 and TRBJ2-7, with 10 bases fitting TRBD2. The germline V gene encodes CDR1 DFQATT and CDR2 SNEGSKA (reference sequence). The V segment lost 6 bases and the J segment 2 bases; nucleotides outside the gene matches: 10. The CDR3 runs to 15 residues. Here the CDR3 reads CSAETGSGRAYEQYF. In nucleotides, the CDR3 is TGCAGTGCCGAAACTGGGAGCGGGAGGGCCTACGAGCAGTACTTC.

This clonotype was counted only a few times. The chain has TRBV5-1 and TRBJ2-7; tentative D call: TRBD2 (6 bases). CDR1 and CDR2 (germline): SGHRS, YFSETQ. The CDR3 has 13 amino acids. Deletions cut 0 bases from V and 4 bases from J, with 8 bases between. The CDR3 reads CASSLDGGYEQYF. Written as DNA, the CDR3 is TGCGCCAGCAGCTTGGACGGGGGTTACGAGCAGTACTTC.

This clonotype came up many times. The chain uses TRBV29-1 and TRBJ1-3, with 7 bases aligning to TRBD1. V dropped 7 bases and J dropped 4; count of bases not matched to a gene: 4. The germline V gene encodes CDR1 SQVTM and CDR2 ANQGSEA. CDR3 length equals 12 residues. The CDR3 sequence is CSARTGGNTIYF. DNA of the CDR3: TGCAGCGCTAGGACAGGAGGAAACACCATATATTTT. The full variable domain, in which reference TRBV29-1 and TRBJ1-3 provide the parts outside the CDR3, is SAVISQKPSRDICQRGTSLTIQCQVDSQVTMMFWYRQQPGQSLTLIATANQGSEATYESGFVIDKFPISRPNLTFSTLTVSNMSPEDSSIYLCSARTGGNTIYFGEGSWLTVV.

The V and J genes are TRBV20-1 and TRBJ2-3; D not certain. Per germline, CDR1 DFQATT and CDR2 SNEGSKA (reference sequence). V dropped 1 base and J dropped 9 bases, with 8 bases sitting between them. This CDR3 has 11 residues. CDR3 region: CSARVAATQYF. CDR3 coding DNA: TGCAGTGCTAGAGTAGCCGCCACGCAGTATTTT.

This clonotype showed up many times. V usage is TRBV12-3 or TRBV12-4 and J usage is TRBJ2-2; possibly TRBD2 for D (5 bases). This CDR3 is 14 amino acids long. Trimming took off 4 bases at V and 1 base at J, with 7 bases between the two ends. In DNA form, the CDR3 reads TGTGCCAGCAGTTCTGGAGGGAACACCGGGGAGCTGTTTTTT. Protein product: CASSSGGNTGELFF.

This clonotype occurred many times. The chain couples TRBV6-5 to TRBJ2-1, with D hard to call. Germline V gene sequence: CDR1 MNHEY, CDR2 SVGAGI. Trimming pared 3 bases from V and 5 bases from J, leaving 8 bases between. CDR3 length equals 13 residues. The CDR3, as DNA: TGTGCCAGCAGTTATAGACCCAACAATGAGCAGTTCTTC. Protein: CASSYRPNNEQFF.

At least ten counts were recorded for this clonotype. Here the CDR3 DNA reads TGTGCCAGCAACGAAGGACTAGCGGGCACAGATACGCAGTATTTT. Its protein product is CASNEGLAGTDTQYF. The genes are TRBV6-1 and TRBJ2-3, with TRBD2 matching over 10 bases. After removal of 7 bases from V and 1 base from J, the junction contained 5 bases not matched to a gene. This CDR3 is built from 15 residues. Germline V gene data show CDR1 as MNHNS and CDR2 as SASEGT.

This clonotype was seen only a few times. This rearrangement joins TRBV6-1 to TRBJ2-3, with a weak D call TRBD1 (6 bases). CDR1 and CDR2 (germline): MNHNS, SASEGT. V was shortened by 6 bases and J by 1 base, with 23 bases between the two germline ends. This CDR3 contains 18 residues. The CDR3 region is CASRALFNREERTDTQYF. As DNA, the CDR3 is TGTGCCAGCAGGGCGCTTTTTAACAGGGAAGAACGCACAGATACGCAGTATTTT.

The chain uses TRBV7-3 and TRBJ2-5; 12 bases match TRBD2. V lost 6 bases to trimming and J lost 5 bases; unmatched junction nucleotides: 7. Germline V gene data show CDR1 as SGHTA and CDR2 as FQGTGA. The length of the CDR3 is 15 residues. CDR3 DNA: TGTGCCAGCAGTTCCCTAGCGGGGGGGCTGGAGACCCAGTACTTC. This encodes CASSSLAGGLETQYF.

This clonotype came up many times. The CDR3 coding sequence is TGTGCCAGCAGCATCCAAGCCGGGACAGGGGATGGCTACACCTTC. Translation gives CASSIQAGTGDGYTF. The chain combines TRBV9 with TRBJ1-2, with 10 bases identical to TRBD1. V lost 4 bases and J lost 6; bases outside the gene matches: 9. CDR3 length: 15 residues. Germline assignment: CDR1 SGDLS and CDR2 YYNGEE.